One and the same sample provided the 25 T cell receptor beta chains below, sequenced in a study of blood T cell repertoires in COVID-19 (TCRdb year 2020). Libraries were prepared through the immunoSEQ multiplex PCR assay. In TCRdb, the immuneACCESS table is reduced to in-frame sequences with V and J assigned. These tables do not hold every clone; where another copy was compared, an unresolved V gene accounts for under half, and the others remain unexplained. This sample has under 250,000 clones in its table, and 84% of those were observed once. Less than 4.5% of the sample is in the top ten clones. The specimen sequenced was peripheral blood. These receptors were collected from a man in his fifties or sixties with acute or convalescent COVID-19.

In this sample, this clone turned up once. CDR3 DNA sequence: TGTGCCAGCAGCCCTAGGGGGAACTCTAACTATGGCTACACCTTC. Encoded protein: CASSPRGNSNYGYTF. The V call is TRBV16, the J call TRBJ1-2; possible D gene TRBD1, 6 bases. V lost 4 bases to trimming and J lost 0 bases, with 12 bases between them. CDR1 is KGHSY, CDR2 FQNENV, per germline. The CDR3 is 15 amino acids.

In DNA, the CDR3 is TGTGCCAGCAGCTTAGTGCAAACAGGGGGCTCCTACGAGCAGTACTTC. It specifies CASSLVQTGGSYEQYF. This sequence joins TRBV11-2 and TRBJ2-7, with 8 bases fitting TRBD1. Germline V gene data show CDR1 as SGHAT and CDR2 as FQNNGV. This CDR3 region has 16 residues. J gave up 0 bases and V 1 base, and 5 bases lay outside the gene matches.

The CDR3 here is CASSMQGDGTGELFF. Written as DNA, the CDR3 is TGCGCCAGCTCAATGCAAGGAGATGGCACCGGGGAGCTGTTTTTT. V gene TRBV5-1 combines with J gene TRBJ2-2; D is undetermined. The CDR3 totals 15 residues. Per the germline V gene, CDR1 is SGHRS and CDR2 is YFSETQ. V lost 7 bases, J lost 4 bases, and 17 bases lay in between.

V is TRBV5-8 and J is TRBJ2-7; D unresolved. The ends were cut back, 2 bases at V and 3 bases at J, with 3 bases in the middle. The CDR3 totals 11 residues. Germline CDR1 is SGHTS and CDR2 is YDEGEE. The CDR3: CASSFYYEQYF. DNA for the CDR3: TGTGCCAGCAGCTTTTACTACGAGCAGTACTTC.

V usage is TRBV10-3 and J usage is TRBJ2-5, with 9 bases matching TRBD2. The CDR3 length is 21 residues. CDR1 and CDR2 (germline): ENHRY, SYGVKD. The trim removed 2 bases at V and 2 bases at J, leaving 21 bases unmatched. Here the CDR3 reads CAISEERGASGAHGRQETQYF. CDR3 coding DNA: TGTGCCATCAGTGAGGAGCGGGGGGCTAGCGGGGCCCATGGGAGGCAAGAGACCCAGTACTTC.

With regard to this clone: The sample holds other DNA sequences that translate to the same CDR3. The V call is TRBV5-1, the J call TRBJ2-7; no clear D gene. This CDR3 has 13 amino acids. CDR1 is SGHRS and CDR2 is YFSETQ in the germline V gene. V dropped 0 bases and J dropped 3 bases, with 7 bases sitting between them. The CDR3 sequence: CASSLGGLYEQYF. As DNA, the CDR3 is TGCGCCAGCAGCTTGGGCGGCCTCTACGAGCAGTACTTC.

This rearrangement joins TRBV5-5 to TRBJ2-7, with D maybe TRBD2 (6 bases). The CDR3 is 15 residues long. Trimming pared 4 bases from V and 2 bases from J, leaving 16 bases between. Germline lookup yields CDR1 SGHKS and CDR2 YYEKEE (reference sequence). Here the CDR3 DNA reads TGTGCCAGCAGCGAAGGTGCGGGACCTCCCTACGAGCAGTACTTC. Amino acids: CASSEGAGPPYEQYF.

As regards this clone: Germline is not matched at one junction end, which may reflect a read error. V is TRBV7-7 and J is TRBJ1-1; maybe TRBD1 (6 bases). This CDR3 region has 13 residues. The V gene's germline CDR1 is SSHAT and CDR2 FNYEAQ (reference sequence). The DNA for the CDR3 is TGTGCTAGCAGCTTAAAGGGGGACACTGAAGCTTTCTTT. This codes for CASSLKGDTEAFF. Combining the CDR3 with reference TRBV7-7 and TRBJ1-1 gives the whole variable domain GAGVSQSPRYKVTKRGQDVTLRCDPISSHATLYWYQQALGQGPEFLTYFNYEAQPDKSGLPSDRFSAERPEGSISTLTIQRTEQRDSAMYRCASSLKGDTEAFFGQGTRLTVV.

V gene TRBV2 combines with J gene TRBJ2-2, with D perhaps matching TRBD1 (6 bases). In germline, CDR1 is SNHLY, CDR2 FYNNEI. Trimming removed 6 bases from V and 3 bases from J, with 11 bases in between. The CDR3 length is 14 residues. CDR3 DNA sequence: TGTGCCAGCAGAACAGGGCCCGACACCGGGGAGCTGTTTTTT. This sequence encodes CASRTGPDTGELFF.

The gene calls are TRBV27 and TRBJ1-1, with D perhaps TRBD1 (6 bases). V lost 2 bases to trimming and J lost 3 bases, with 10 bases between them. Germline lookup yields CDR1 MNHEY and CDR2 SMNVEV (reference sequence). This CDR3 comprises 14 residues. In DNA form, the CDR3 reads TGTGCCAGCAGTTTAAGGGACATATACACTGAAGCTTTCTTT. Translation gives CASSLRDIYTEAFF.

V is TRBV2 and J is TRBJ2-1; 8 bases match TRBD2. Germline trimming cut 5 bases from V and 7 bases from J; bases unmatched to any gene: 16. The germline V gene encodes CDR1 SNHLY and CDR2 FYNNEI. The CDR3 has 17 residues. As DNA, the CDR3 is TGTGCCAGCAGTTCCCCCCCCGGGAGGGCCGGGAGTAATGAGCAGTTCTTC. The encoded protein is CASSSPPGRAGSNEQFF.

This sequence joins TRBV4-1 and TRBJ1-1; 12 bases line up with TRBD1. The CDR3 consists of 15 residues. Germline V gene data show CDR1 as MGHRA and CDR2 as YSYEKL. After removal of 3 bases from V and 4 bases from J, the junction contained 3 bases not matched to a gene. CDR3 loop: CASSHGDRGLTEAFF. The CDR3 bases are TGCGCCAGCAGCCATGGGGACAGGGGGCTCACTGAAGCTTTCTTT.

The chain has TRBV2 and TRBJ1-1; D is possibly TRBD1 (6 bases). The V end lost 4 bases, the J end lost 3 bases, and 9 bases lay between the germline ends. Germline V lookup: CDR1 SNHLY, CDR2 FYNNEI. This CDR3 comprises 13 residues. Here the CDR3 DNA reads TGTGCCAGCAGTGCAGGGGTGGACACTGAAGCTTTCTTT. Protein: CASSAGVDTEAFF.

The chain recombines TRBV19 with TRBJ2-1; no clear D. Trimming removed 6 bases at V and 3 bases at J, with 12 bases between. Per germline, CDR1 LNHDA and CDR2 SQIVND (reference sequence). The CDR3 length is 14 residues. The CDR3 reads CASRLSSIYNEQFF. The CDR3 DNA reads as TGTGCCAGTAGGTTATCTAGTATCTACAATGAGCAGTTCTTC.

The gene calls are TRBV28 and TRBJ1-5; D call uncertain. The CDR3 runs 12 residues. Germline V CDR1 and CDR2: MDHEN, SYDVKM. Trimming pared 7 bases from V and 4 bases from J, leaving 8 bases between. The CDR3 region is CASTLRNQPQHF. The DNA for the CDR3 is TGTGCCAGCACCTTGAGAAATCAGCCCCAGCATTTT.

This clone came up once. The chain couples TRBV30 to TRBJ1-6; weak D call: TRBD1 (5 bases). Germline lookup yields CDR1 GTSNPN and CDR2 SVGIG (reference sequence). This CDR3 spans 13 amino acids. V lost 4 bases and J lost 9, with 13 bases in between. CDR3 sequence reads: CAWNPLTGSPLHF. In nucleotides, the CDR3 is TGTGCCTGGAATCCCCTTACAGGTTCACCCCTCCACTTT.

Details on this clone: One junction end disagrees with the germline gene, perhaps due to a read error. The genes are TRBV7-7 and TRBJ2-5; the D gene is possibly TRBD2 (5 bases). This CDR3 region has 15 residues. Germline CDR1 is SSHAT and CDR2 is FNYEAQ (reference sequence). CDR3: CASSGGGSPYETQYF. The DNA for the CDR3 is TGTGCTAGCAGCGGTGGTGGGAGCCCTTACGAGACCCAGTACTTC.

The genes are TRBV27 and TRBJ1-4; D not certain. Trimming took off 6 bases at V and 6 bases at J, with 17 bases between the two ends. The CDR3 sequence is 15 residues long. The germline CDR1 and CDR2 sequences are MNHEY and SMNVEV (reference sequence). The CDR3 nucleotides are TGTGCCAGCAGCCACAGAGGAGGGTTCGATGAAAAACTGTTTTTT. It yields the protein CASSHRGGFDEKLFF.

The chain links TRBV15 to TRBJ1-2; 8 bases match TRBD1. Trimming cost V 1 base and J 4 bases; bases outside gene matches: 2. The CDR3 is 14 amino acids. Germline V lookup: CDR1 LNHNV, CDR2 YYDKDF (reference sequence). The CDR3 protein is CATSRGQGAYGYTF. For the CDR3, the DNA is TGTGCCACCAGCAGAGGGCAGGGGGCCTATGGCTACACCTTC.

The rearrangement links TRBV9 to TRBJ1-3; perhaps TRBD1 as D (5 bases). The CDR3 has 12 residues. V lost 5 bases and J 4 bases, leaving 7 bases between the germline ends. CDR1 and CDR2 (germline): SGDLS, YYNGEE. CDR3 sequence (DNA): TGTGCCAGCAGGGGGCCAGGAAACACCATATATTTT. Protein sequence: CASRGPGNTIYF.

The chain uses TRBV20-1 and TRBJ2-3; 9 positions match TRBD2. After removal of 3 bases from V and 3 bases from J, the junction contained 4 bases not matched to a gene. The germline V gene has CDR1 DFQATT and CDR2 SNEGSKA (reference sequence). The length of the CDR3 is 14 residues. This chain's CDR3 is CSASTAGGTDTQYF. The DNA of the CDR3 is TGCAGTGCTAGTACGGCGGGGGGGACAGATACGCAGTATTTT.

The genes are TRBV4-2 and TRBJ2-6; a possible D gene is TRBD2 (6 bases). V shed 2 bases and J shed 0 bases, with 8 bases lying between them. The CDR3 is 16 residues long. CDR1 LGHNA and CDR2 YNFKEQ come from the germline V gene. CDR3 loop: CASSQNSGSGANVLTF. The CDR3 DNA is TGTGCCAGCAGCCAAAATAGCGGCTCTGGGGCCAACGTCCTGACTTTC.

This chain joins TRBV10-2 and TRBJ2-7; no firm D call. CDR1 is WSHSY, CDR2 SAAADI, per germline. The V and J ends lost 6 bases and 2 bases respectively, with 8 bases between them. The CDR3 is 12 residues long. CDR3 protein: CASSDSPYEQYF. CDR3 DNA: TGCGCCAGCAGCGACTCCCCCTACGAGCAGTACTTC.

V and J are TRBV19 and TRBJ1-6, with 7 bases fitting TRBD1. The germline V gene encodes CDR1 LNHDA and CDR2 SQIVND (reference sequence). CDR3 length: 13 amino acids. V gave up 5 bases and J gave up 8 bases; unmatched junction bases: 3. CDR3: CASSQGQHSPLHF. CDR3 nucleotide sequence: TGTGCCAGTAGTCAGGGACAGCATTCACCCCTCCACTTT.

The chain couples TRBV6-5 to TRBJ1-5, with D perhaps matching TRBD1 (5 bases). The length of the CDR3 is 15 residues. Germline CDR1 is MNHEY and CDR2 is SVGAGI. The ends were cut back, 8 bases at V and 1 base at J, with 15 bases in the middle. This CDR3 reads CASFPGLESNQPQHF. CDR3 DNA: TGTGCCAGCTTTCCAGGGCTGGAAAGCAATCAGCCCCAGCATTTT.